Listed below are T cell receptor beta chains from one sample, sequenced in a study of T cell repertoires in cytomegalovirus infection. No antigen has been assigned to these receptors. Via MiXCR, TCRdb re-called the reads, giving one row per CDR3 protein. This table has some 480,000 distinct CDR3 sequences, 30% to 35% appearing once. Sequencing used cultured PBMCs, obtained from culture after CMV antigen stimulation. These TCRs come from a human donor in good health (CMV status not recorded). Some clones in this sample may be carry-over from other donors' samples. CDR3s include the opening cysteine and the closing phenylalanine or tryptophan. Each record gives: CDR3 protein, CDR3 DNA, V gene, J gene, clone size, D gene. A D gene is named only where the DNA matches it firmly. Expanded clones get a size class; other rows say once, few or many, or leave the size out.

CASSFPMGQAFSGANVLTF	TGTGCCAGCAGCTTCCCGATGGGACAGGCCTTCTCTGGGGCCAACGTCCTGACTTTC	TRBV7-2	TRBJ2-6	many	TRBD1
CASSPQGMIQPQHF	TGTGCCAGCAGTCCACAGGGAATGATCCAGCCCCAGCATTTT	TRBV28	TRBJ1-5	.	.
CASSSPSTGDYGYTF	TGTGCCAGCAGTTCACCCTCGACAGGGGACTATGGCTACACCTTC	TRBV27	TRBJ1-2	.	TRBD1
CASTPAGGSYNEQFF	TGTGCCAGCACCCCAGCGGGAGGCTCCTACAATGAGCAGTTCTTC	TRBV12-3/TRBV12-4	TRBJ2-1	many	TRBD2
CASRDGAAYEQYF	TGTGCCAGCAGAGATGGGGCGGCCTACGAGCAGTACTTC	TRBV28	TRBJ2-7	few	.
CASTYLDRANYGYTF	TGTGCCAGCACCTACCTGGACAGGGCTAACTATGGCTACACCTTC	TRBV6-5	TRBJ1-2	.	TRBD1
CGTYGGANSPLHF	TGTGGCACCTACGGAGGGGCCAATTCACCCCTCCACTTT	TRBV15	TRBJ1-6	.	.
CASSPREVTYEQYF	TGTGCCAGCAGTCCCCGGGAGGTTACCTACGAGCAGTACTTC	TRBV28	TRBJ2-7	few	TRBD2
CASSSPGAHRPQHF	TGTGCCAGCAGCTCCCCAGGGGCCCACCGTCCCCAGCATTTT	TRBV7-2	TRBJ1-5	.	.
CAWRGTGRITYEQYF	TGTGCCTGGAGAGGGACCGGGAGAATCACCTACGAGCAGTACTTC	TRBV30	TRBJ2-7	.	.
CASRSQGASNQPQHF	TGTGCCAGTAGATCACAGGGGGCCAGCAATCAGCCCCAGCATTTT	TRBV19	TRBJ1-5	.	TRBD1
CAIQKAPNTIYF	TGTGCCATCCAGAAGGCGCCGAACACCATATATTTT	TRBV28	TRBJ1-3	few	.
CASSLRDRLLAGQPQHF	TGCGCCAGCAGCCTCCGGGACAGGCTCTTGGCCGGACAGCCCCAGCATTTT	TRBV4-3	TRBJ1-5	few	TRBD1
CASSLVASGAHNEQFF	TGTGCCAGCAGCTTAGTAGCTAGCGGAGCCCACAATGAGCAGTTCTTC	TRBV7-2	TRBJ2-1	many	TRBD2
CASSQGGSRRWEAFF	TGCGCCAGCAGCCAAGGCGGTTCGAGACGGTGGGAAGCTTTCTTT	TRBV4-1	TRBJ1-1	.	.
CASSIGRQDSETQYF	TGTGCCAGTAGTATAGGGCGGCAGGATTCGGAGACCCAGTACTTC	TRBV19	TRBJ2-5	.	.
CATSRAHSHNEQFF	TGTGCCACCAGCAGAGCTCACAGTCACAATGAGCAGTTCTTC	TRBV15	TRBJ2-1	.	.
CASSLVGREEFF	TGTGCCAGCAGCTTAGTTGGGCGGGAGGAGTTCTTC	TRBV7-2	TRBJ2-1	.	TRBD2
CASSFNRGQPQHF	TGTGCCAGCAGTTTTAACAGGGGTCAGCCCCAGCATTTT	TRBV28	TRBJ1-5	few	TRBD1
CASRTSYNEQFF	TGTGCCAGCAGAACCTCCTACAATGAGCAGTTCTTC	TRBV11-2	TRBJ2-1	few	.
CTGLGSNTGELFF	TGCACCGGACTAGGATCGAACACCGGGGAGCTGTTTTTT	TRBV20-1	TRBJ2-2	.	TRBD2
CAITETGAGNTIYF	TGTGCCATCACCGAAACAGGGGCTGGAAACACCATATATTTT	TRBV10-3	TRBJ1-3	.	TRBD1
CSSSGSGANVLTF	TGCAGTTCGTCTGGCTCTGGGGCCAACGTCCTGACTTTC	TRBV20-1	TRBJ2-6	.	.
CASSRYLGHQYNQPQHF	TGCGCCAGCAGCCGGTACCTGGGACACCAGTACAATCAGCCCCAGCATTTT	TRBV6-2/TRBV6-3	TRBJ1-5	.	.
CASSPPNRGHLETQYF	TGTGCCAGCAGCCCCCCTAACAGGGGGCACCTTGAGACCCAGTACTTC	TRBV7-2	TRBJ2-5	many	TRBD1
CASSQHLNGRKNTEAFF	TGTGCCAGCAGCCAGCACCTGAATGGACGGAAGAACACTGAAGCTTTCTTT	TRBV4-2	TRBJ1-1	many	.
CSARGGGLGTGELFF	TGCAGTGCTAGAGGGGGAGGATTGGGCACCGGGGAGCTGTTTTTT	TRBV20-1	TRBJ2-2	.	.
CASSQDGTNGYEQFF	TGCGCCAGCAGCCAGGACGGGACTAACGGATACGAGCAGTTCTTC	TRBV4-3	TRBJ2-1	.	TRBD2
CSGVKGQGDEQYF	TGCAGCGGGGTTAAGGGACAGGGCGACGAGCAGTACTTC	TRBV29-1	TRBJ2-7	.	TRBD1
CASSQDFGRKDEQFF	TGCGCCAGCAGCCAAGATTTCGGGAGGAAGGATGAGCAGTTCTTC	TRBV4-3	TRBJ2-1	.	TRBD2
CASSQPTRGSKNIQYF	TGCGCCAGCAGCCAACCGACCAGGGGGAGTAAAAACATTCAGTACTTC	TRBV4-1	TRBJ2-4	.	TRBD1
CASSPTWGTMGTRDGYTF	TGTGCCAGCAGCCCGACGTGGGGGACCATGGGTACAAGGGATGGCTACACCTTC	TRBV7-2	TRBJ1-2	few	.
CSVVWDRLSGNTIYF	TGCAGCGTTGTTTGGGACCGACTCTCTGGAAACACCATATATTTT	TRBV29-1	TRBJ1-3	.	.
CATSNKGGGETQYF	TGTGCCACCAGCAACAAAGGGGGAGGGGAGACCCAGTACTTC	TRBV15	TRBJ2-5	few	.
CAISPPGSNQPQHF	TGTGCCATCAGCCCCCCCGGCAGCAATCAGCCCCAGCATTTT	TRBV10-3	TRBJ1-5	.	.